These T cell receptor beta chains were read from a single sample in a study of OX40 agonist ivuxolimab in advanced cancers. Repertoires were generated with immunoSEQ multiplex PCR, while TCRdb's copy carries only in-frame clones and drops some. The top ten clones hold 0.76% of a sample with approximately 65,000 clones, 70% to 90% of them seen once. The material was CD4+ or CD8+ T cells sorted from blood, obtained in a trial of the OX40 agonist ivuxolimab. These receptors originate from an adult with an advanced solid tumor such as melanoma, head and neck, liver or kidney cancer. The CDR3 runs from the conserved cysteine through the conserved F or W. D genes are given only for firm matches. Size is omitted from some rows. Given values are once, few, many or a class for expanded clones.

CDR3aa: CASSSDGLAGETQYF
CDR3nt: TGTGCCAGCAGCTCCGACGGTCTAGCGGGAGAGACCCAGTACTTC
abundance: .
d_gene: TRBD2
len: 15
j_gene: TRBJ2-5
v_gene: TRBV7-2

CDR3aa: CASRTANSNQPQHF
CDR3nt: TGTGCCAGTAGGACAGCCAATTCCAATCAGCCCCAGCATTTT
abundance: .
d_gene: .
len: 14
j_gene: TRBJ1-5
v_gene: TRBV19

CDR3aa: CASRLQGVWETQYF
CDR3nt: TGTGCCAGCAGGCTACAGGGGGTTTGGGAGACCCAGTACTTC
abundance: .
d_gene: TRBD1
len: 14
j_gene: TRBJ2-5
v_gene: TRBV27

CDR3aa: CASSPGQGIEAFF
CDR3nt: TGTGCCAGCAGCCCAGGACAGGGGATTGAAGCTTTCTTT
abundance: .
d_gene: TRBD1
len: 13
j_gene: TRBJ1-1
v_gene: TRBV28

CDR3aa: CASSETTDTNEKLFF
CDR3nt: TGTGCCAGCAGTGAAACCACAGACACTAATGAAAAACTGTTTTTT
abundance: .
d_gene: .
len: 15
j_gene: TRBJ1-4
v_gene: TRBV2

CDR3aa: CASSLRGGSDTQYF
CDR3nt: TGTGCCAGCAGCTTGAGGGGCGGGTCGGATACGCAGTATTTT
abundance: .
d_gene: .
len: 14
j_gene: TRBJ2-3
v_gene: TRBV5-4

CDR3aa: CASSGWFSSQYF
CDR3nt: TGTGCCAGCTCAGGTTGGTTCAGTTCGCAGTACTTC
abundance: once
d_gene: .
len: 12
j_gene: TRBJ2-7
v_gene: TRBV25-1

CDR3aa: CASSAIGSSYNEQFF
CDR3nt: TGTGCCAGCAGCGCAATCGGAAGCTCCTACAATGAGCAGTTCTTC
abundance: .
d_gene: .
len: 15
j_gene: TRBJ2-1
v_gene: TRBV11-3

CDR3aa: CASSWVGYGEAFF
CDR3nt: TGTGCCAGCAGCTGGGTAGGGTACGGTGAAGCTTTCTTT
abundance: once
d_gene: .
len: 13
j_gene: TRBJ1-1
v_gene: TRBV7-2

CDR3aa: CASSLGASGRSNEQFF
CDR3nt: TGTGCCAGCAGCTTAGGGGCTAGCGGGAGGTCCAATGAGCAGTTCTTC
abundance: .
d_gene: TRBD2
len: 16
j_gene: TRBJ2-1
v_gene: TRBV7-9

CDR3aa: CASGDGRDSNQPQHF
CDR3nt: TGTGCCAGCGGCGACGGGAGGGATAGCAATCAGCCCCAGCATTTT
abundance: .
d_gene: .
len: 15
j_gene: TRBJ1-5
v_gene: TRBV6-6

CDR3aa: CASSSWTANTEAFF
CDR3nt: TGTGCCAGCAGTTCCTGGACAGCGAACACTGAAGCTTTCTTT
abundance: once
d_gene: .
len: 14
j_gene: TRBJ1-1
v_gene: TRBV6-5

CDR3aa: CASSPRQALMNTEAFF
CDR3nt: TGTGCCAGTAGTCCCAGACAGGCCCTAATGAACACTGAAGCTTTCTTT
abundance: .
d_gene: .
len: 16
j_gene: TRBJ1-1
v_gene: TRBV19

CDR3aa: CASSGDHSGANVLTF
CDR3nt: TGTGCCAGCAGTGGTGATCACTCTGGGGCCAACGTCCTGACTTTC
abundance: .
d_gene: .
len: 15
j_gene: TRBJ2-6
v_gene: TRBV25-1

CDR3aa: CASTNEGVGTQYF
CDR3nt: TGTGCCAGCACCAACGAGGGGGTGGGTACGCAGTATTTT
abundance: .
d_gene: .
len: 13
j_gene: TRBJ2-3
v_gene: TRBV7-9

CDR3aa: CASSPSGLTYEQYF
CDR3nt: TGTGCCAGCAGTCCTAGCGGCTTGACCTACGAGCAGTACTTC
abundance: few
d_gene: TRBD2
len: 14
j_gene: TRBJ2-7
v_gene: TRBV2

CDR3aa: CASGLSGPGQAHQPQHF
CDR3nt: TGTGCTAGTGGTTTATCAGGGCCGGGACAGGCGCATCAGCCCCAGCATTTT
abundance: .
d_gene: TRBD1
len: 17
j_gene: TRBJ1-5
v_gene: TRBV12-5

CDR3aa: CASSPWDRGVSSYTF
CDR3nt: TGTGCCAGCAGCCCTTGGGACAGGGGAGTGAGTAGCTACACCTTC
abundance: .
d_gene: TRBD1
len: 15
j_gene: TRBJ1-2
v_gene: TRBV5-8

CDR3aa: CASSLVGSSGSGNTIYF
CDR3nt: TGCGCCAGCAGCTTGGTGGGGAGCAGTGGGTCTGGAAACACCATATATTTT
abundance: .
d_gene: .
len: 17
j_gene: TRBJ1-3
v_gene: TRBV5-1

CDR3aa: CATSPDRGPSYEQYF
CDR3nt: TGTGCCACCAGCCCTGACAGGGGGCCATCCTACGAGCAGTACTTC
abundance: .
d_gene: TRBD1
len: 15
j_gene: TRBJ2-7
v_gene: TRBV15

CDR3aa: CASALGVRGGRTEAFF
CDR3nt: TGTGCTAGTGCTCTGGGGGTTCGAGGGGGCCGGACTGAAGCTTTCTTT
abundance: .
d_gene: TRBD1
len: 16
j_gene: TRBJ1-1
v_gene: TRBV12-5

CDR3aa: CASSQMGRGNTGELFF
CDR3nt: TGTGCCAGCAGTCAAATGGGGAGGGGGAACACCGGGGAGCTGTTTTTT
abundance: .
d_gene: TRBD2
len: 16
j_gene: TRBJ2-2
v_gene: TRBV5-6

CDR3aa: CASSANTGTAYNEQFF
CDR3nt: TGTGCCAGCAGCGCAAACACCGGGACTGCCTACAATGAGCAGTTCTTC
abundance: .
d_gene: .
len: 16
j_gene: TRBJ2-1
v_gene: TRBV9

CDR3aa: CASSEVGYQETQYF
CDR3nt: TGTGCCAGCAGTGAAGTGGGCTATCAAGAGACCCAGTACTTC
abundance: .
d_gene: .
len: 14
j_gene: TRBJ2-5
v_gene: TRBV2

CDR3aa: CASSSSRLQPQHF
CDR3nt: TGTGCCAGCAGTTCTTCTAGGCTTCAGCCCCAGCATTTT
abundance: .
d_gene: .
len: 13
j_gene: TRBJ1-5
v_gene: TRBV6-5

CDR3aa: CASSLEPRGNEKLFF
CDR3nt: TGCGCCAGCAGCTTGGAGCCACGTGGTAATGAAAAACTGTTTTTT
abundance: .
d_gene: .
len: 15
j_gene: TRBJ1-4
v_gene: TRBV5-1

CDR3aa: CASSLGGGPPKYF
CDR3nt: TGTGCCAGCAGCTTAGGGGGAGGGCCCCCTAAGTACTTC
abundance: .
d_gene: TRBD2
len: 13
j_gene: TRBJ2-7
v_gene: TRBV7-2

CDR3aa: CAISESSTEAFF
CDR3nt: TGTGCCATCAGTGAGTCCTCTACTGAAGCTTTCTTT
abundance: once
d_gene: .
len: 12
j_gene: TRBJ1-1
v_gene: TRBV10-3

CDR3aa: CASSPAPGQETQYF
CDR3nt: TGTGCCAGCAGCCCCGCGCCAGGTCAAGAGACCCAGTACTTC
abundance: .
d_gene: .
len: 14
j_gene: TRBJ2-5
v_gene: TRBV7-9

CDR3aa: CASRPGTLYEQYF
CDR3nt: TGTGCCAGCAGACCCGGGACACTCTACGAGCAGTACTTC
abundance: .
d_gene: .
len: 13
j_gene: TRBJ2-7
v_gene: TRBV6-1

CDR3aa: CSAAREVEAFF
CDR3nt: TGCAGTGCTGCCAGGGAGGTTGAAGCTTTCTTT
abundance: .
d_gene: .
len: 11
j_gene: TRBJ1-1
v_gene: TRBV20-1

CDR3aa: CASTEGRQNEKLFF
CDR3nt: TGTGCCAGCACTGAGGGACGGCAAAATGAAAAACTGTTTTTT
abundance: .
d_gene: .
len: 14
j_gene: TRBJ1-4
v_gene: TRBV18

CDR3aa: CASRDRGGNQPQHF
CDR3nt: TGTGCCAGTAGGGATAGGGGTGGCAATCAGCCCCAGCATTTT
abundance: .
d_gene: .
len: 14
j_gene: TRBJ1-5
v_gene: TRBV19

CDR3aa: CASSPNTEAFF
CDR3nt: TGTGCCAGCAGCCCGAACACTGAAGCTTTCTTT
abundance: .
d_gene: .
len: 11
j_gene: TRBJ1-1
v_gene: TRBV6-6

CDR3aa: CASQKSSYNEQFF
CDR3nt: TGTGCCAGTCAGAAGAGCTCCTACAATGAGCAGTTCTTC
abundance: .
d_gene: .
len: 13
j_gene: TRBJ2-1
v_gene: TRBV19

CDR3aa: CASSLVGGREQYF
CDR3nt: TGCGCCAGCAGCTTGGTGGGGGGCCGAGAGCAGTACTTC
abundance: .
d_gene: .
len: 13
j_gene: TRBJ2-7
v_gene: TRBV5-1

CDR3aa: CASSWTGVEAFF
CDR3nt: TGTGCCAGTAGTTGGACGGGGGTGGAAGCTTTCTTT
abundance: .
d_gene: .
len: 12
j_gene: TRBJ1-1
v_gene: TRBV19

CDR3aa: CASSPRQGLYGYTF
CDR3nt: TGTGCCAGCAGCCCTCGGCAGGGACTCTATGGCTACACCTTC
abundance: .
d_gene: .
len: 14
j_gene: TRBJ1-2
v_gene: TRBV9

CDR3aa: CASSSRATADTQYF
CDR3nt: TGTGCCAGCAGCTCACGGGCCACGGCAGATACGCAGTATTTT
abundance: .
d_gene: .
len: 14
j_gene: TRBJ2-3
v_gene: TRBV5-4

CDR3aa: CASSPGNNEKLFF
CDR3nt: TGTGCCAGCTCACCAGGGAATAATGAAAAACTGTTTTTT
abundance: once
d_gene: .
len: 13
j_gene: TRBJ1-4
v_gene: TRBV18

CDR3aa: CASRKELDQPQHF
CDR3nt: TGTGCCAGCAGGAAGGAGTTAGATCAGCCCCAGCATTTT
abundance: few
d_gene: .
len: 13
j_gene: TRBJ1-5
v_gene: TRBV2

CDR3aa: CASSSLGADTQYF
CDR3nt: TGCGCCAGCAGCTCACTCGGAGCAGATACGCAGTATTTT
abundance: few
d_gene: .
len: 13
j_gene: TRBJ2-3
v_gene: TRBV5-1

CDR3aa: CASSSNTEAFF
CDR3nt: TGTGCCAGCAGCTCGAACACTGAAGCTTTCTTT
abundance: .
d_gene: .
len: 11
j_gene: TRBJ1-1
v_gene: TRBV13

CDR3aa: CASSTSGRANTQYF
CDR3nt: TGTGCCAGTAGTACTAGCGGGAGGGCAAATACGCAGTATTTT
abundance: .
d_gene: TRBD2
len: 14
j_gene: TRBJ2-3
v_gene: TRBV19

CDR3aa: CASNKGRVGEKLFF
CDR3nt: TGTGCCAGCAACAAGGGAAGGGTGGGCGAAAAACTGTTTTTT
abundance: .
d_gene: .
len: 14
j_gene: TRBJ1-4
v_gene: TRBV9

CDR3aa: CASSLLEGGDYEQYF
CDR3nt: TGTGCCAGCAGCTTATTAGAAGGGGGGGACTACGAGCAGTACTTC
abundance: .
d_gene: .
len: 15
j_gene: TRBJ2-7
v_gene: TRBV13

CDR3aa: CASSPYRTADQETQYF
CDR3nt: TGTGCCAGCAGTCCCTACCGGACGGCGGATCAAGAGACCCAGTACTTC
abundance: .
d_gene: .
len: 16
j_gene: TRBJ2-5
v_gene: TRBV28

CDR3aa: CASSLRQGAYEQYF
CDR3nt: TGTGCCAGCAGCTTGCGGCAGGGGGCCTACGAGCAGTACTTC
abundance: .
d_gene: TRBD1
len: 14
j_gene: TRBJ2-7
v_gene: TRBV5-5

CDR3aa: CASSLVTDRGYEQYF
CDR3nt: TGTGCCAGCAGCTTGGTTACGGACAGAGGCTACGAGCAGTACTTC
abundance: .
d_gene: .
len: 15
j_gene: TRBJ2-7
v_gene: TRBV7-8

CDR3aa: CASSPGTGSYEQYF
CDR3nt: TGCGCCAGCAGCCCCGGGACAGGGTCCTACGAGCAGTACTTC
abundance: .
d_gene: TRBD1
len: 14
j_gene: TRBJ2-7
v_gene: TRBV4-1

CDR3aa: CASSRDSSNQPQHF
CDR3nt: TGTGCCAGCAGCCGGGACAGTAGCAATCAGCCCCAGCATTTT
abundance: .
d_gene: TRBD1
len: 14
j_gene: TRBJ1-5
v_gene: TRBV7-9

CDR3aa: CASSFPSNYGYTF
CDR3nt: TGTGCCAGCAGTTTCCCTTCTAACTATGGCTACACCTTC
abundance: .
d_gene: .
len: 13
j_gene: TRBJ1-2
v_gene: TRBV28